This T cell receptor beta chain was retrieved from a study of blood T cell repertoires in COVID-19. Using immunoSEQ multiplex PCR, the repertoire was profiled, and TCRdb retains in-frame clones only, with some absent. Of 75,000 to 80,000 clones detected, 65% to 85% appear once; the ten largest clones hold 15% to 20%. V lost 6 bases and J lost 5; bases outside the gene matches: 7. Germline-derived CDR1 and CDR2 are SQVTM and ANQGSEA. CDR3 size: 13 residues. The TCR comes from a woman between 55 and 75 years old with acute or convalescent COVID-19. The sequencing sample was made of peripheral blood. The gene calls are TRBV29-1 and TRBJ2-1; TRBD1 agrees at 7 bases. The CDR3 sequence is CSVNPTGNNEQFF. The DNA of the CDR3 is TGCAGCGTCAATCCGACAGGGAACAATGAGCAGTTCTTC.